A selection of T cell receptor beta chains follows, all from one sample in a study of PD-1 blockade in classical Hodgkin lymphoma. Some clones are missing from TCRdb's copy, which holds only in-frame ones; the method was immunoSEQ multiplex PCR. The table has 20,000 to 25,000 clones, 68% seen once. This sample comprised peripheral blood mononuclear cells (PBMCs), obtained at baseline. The receptors here all came from a human donor with classical Hodgkin lymphoma. CDR3s include the opening cysteine and the closing phenylalanine or tryptophan. The order of the fields is D gene, V gene, J gene, clone size, CDR3 protein, CDR3 DNA. A D gene is named only where the DNA matches it firmly. Expanded clones get a size class; other rows say once, few or many, or leave the size out.

d_call: -; v_call: TRBV7-2; j_call: TRBJ2-5; clone_size: -; cdr3_aa: CASSFYGGKEEIQYF; cdr3_nt: TGTGCCAGCAGCTTTTATGGCGGGAAAGAAGAGATCCAGTACTTC
d_call: -; v_call: TRBV30; j_call: TRBJ1-3; clone_size: -; cdr3_aa: CAFIDRGNTIYF; cdr3_nt: TGTGCCTTTATCGACAGGGGAAACACCATATATTTT
d_call: TRBD1; v_call: TRBV7-6; j_call: TRBJ2-1; clone_size: -; cdr3_aa: CASRRTGKNEQFF; cdr3_nt: TGTGCCAGCAGAAGGACAGGGAAGAATGAGCAGTTCTTC
d_call: TRBD1; v_call: TRBV18; j_call: TRBJ2-7; clone_size: -; cdr3_aa: CASSPPGSVTGQGYEQYF; cdr3_nt: TGTGCCAGCTCACCACCAGGGTCGGTAACGGGACAGGGCTACGAGCAGTACTTC
d_call: -; v_call: TRBV4-1; j_call: TRBJ2-5; clone_size: -; cdr3_aa: CASSHFGGGETQYF; cdr3_nt: TGCGCCAGCAGCCACTTCGGTGGAGGAGAGACCCAGTACTTC
d_call: TRBD1; v_call: TRBV5-6; j_call: TRBJ1-4; clone_size: -; cdr3_aa: CASSIGQGDEKLFF; cdr3_nt: TGTGCCAGCAGCATAGGACAGGGCGATGAAAAACTGTTTTTT
d_call: TRBD1; v_call: TRBV19; j_call: TRBJ2-1; clone_size: -; cdr3_aa: CASSFGTGVSDEQFF; cdr3_nt: TGTGCCAGTAGTTTCGGGACAGGGGTTTCGGATGAGCAGTTCTTC
d_call: -; v_call: TRBV7-2; j_call: TRBJ2-1; clone_size: -; cdr3_aa: CASSLDSLEQFF; cdr3_nt: TGTGCCAGCAGCTTAGATTCCCTTGAGCAGTTCTTC
d_call: -; v_call: TRBV4-2; j_call: TRBJ1-3; clone_size: medium-sized; cdr3_aa: CASSPPGQKGNTIYF; cdr3_nt: TGTGCCAGCAGCCCCCCGGGCCAGAAGGGAAACACCATATATTTT
d_call: -; v_call: TRBV6-5; j_call: TRBJ1-3; clone_size: -; cdr3_aa: CASSYSRAGDTIYF; cdr3_nt: TGTGCCAGCAGTTACTCCCGGGCGGGGGACACCATATATTTT
d_call: -; v_call: TRBV5-1; j_call: TRBJ2-2; clone_size: -; cdr3_aa: CASSLVGAGELFF; cdr3_nt: TGCGCCAGCAGCTTGGTCGGAGCCGGGGAGCTGTTTTTT
d_call: -; v_call: TRBV7-9; j_call: TRBJ1-1; clone_size: -; cdr3_aa: CASSLAGQMNTEAFF; cdr3_nt: TGTGCCAGCAGCTTAGCGGGGCAGATGAACACTGAAGCTTTCTTT
d_call: -; v_call: TRBV7-9; j_call: TRBJ2-7; clone_size: -; cdr3_aa: CASSPGTLSYEQYF; cdr3_nt: TGTGCCAGCAGCCCCGGGACCTTATCCTACGAGCAGTACTTC
d_call: TRBD1; v_call: TRBV6-4; j_call: TRBJ1-6; clone_size: few; cdr3_aa: CASSQGGWDSPLHF; cdr3_nt: TGTGCCAGCAGCCAGGGGGGGTGGGATTCACCCCTCCACTTT
d_call: TRBD1; v_call: TRBV15; j_call: TRBJ2-7; clone_size: -; cdr3_aa: CATRIGQGATYEQYF; cdr3_nt: TGTGCCACCAGAATCGGGCAGGGGGCTACCTACGAGCAGTACTTC
d_call: -; v_call: TRBV10-3; j_call: TRBJ2-7; clone_size: -; cdr3_aa: CAISDPGLSYEQYF; cdr3_nt: TGTGCCATCAGTGATCCGGGACTGTCCTACGAGCAGTACTTC
d_call: TRBD2; v_call: TRBV30; j_call: TRBJ2-3; clone_size: few; cdr3_aa: CAWSVPASGHTDTQYF; cdr3_nt: TGTGCCTGGAGTGTACCCGCTAGCGGTCACACAGATACGCAGTATTTT
d_call: TRBD1; v_call: TRBV28; j_call: TRBJ2-7; clone_size: once; cdr3_aa: CASSFLDRGHYEQYF; cdr3_nt: TGTGCCAGCAGTTTTTTGGACAGGGGCCACTACGAGCAGTACTTC
d_call: -; v_call: TRBV18; j_call: TRBJ1-4; clone_size: -; cdr3_aa: CASSRGVSDEKLFF; cdr3_nt: TGTGCCAGCTCCCGAGGGGTCTCCGATGAAAAACTGTTTTTT
d_call: TRBD1; v_call: TRBV5-6; j_call: TRBJ2-2; clone_size: -; cdr3_aa: CASSQDRGRTGELFF; cdr3_nt: TGTGCCAGCAGCCAAGACAGGGGGCGTACCGGGGAGCTGTTTTTT
d_call: -; v_call: TRBV2; j_call: TRBJ2-1; clone_size: -; cdr3_aa: CASKAYMAKFF; cdr3_nt: TGTGCCAGCAAAGCCTATATGGCAAAGTTCTTC
d_call: TRBD1; v_call: TRBV7-9; j_call: TRBJ1-2; clone_size: -; cdr3_aa: CASSSYHGQGGYTF; cdr3_nt: TGTGCCAGCAGCTCCTACCACGGACAGGGGGGCTACACCTTC
d_call: TRBD1; v_call: TRBV7-9; j_call: TRBJ1-6; clone_size: -; cdr3_aa: CASSSTGNSPLHF; cdr3_nt: TGTGCCAGCAGCTCGACAGGGAACTCACCCCTCCACTTT
d_call: TRBD1; v_call: TRBV19; j_call: TRBJ2-7; clone_size: -; cdr3_aa: CASRLGQGSSYEQYF; cdr3_nt: TGTGCCAGTAGATTGGGACAGGGAAGCTCCTACGAGCAGTACTTC
d_call: -; v_call: TRBV6-5; j_call: TRBJ2-1; clone_size: -; cdr3_aa: CASSYSERGLQFF; cdr3_nt: TGTGCCAGCAGTTACAGTGAGCGCGGGCTTCAGTTCTTC
d_call: -; v_call: TRBV10-3; j_call: TRBJ1-2; clone_size: -; cdr3_aa: CAISESFTSGSYGYTF; cdr3_nt: TGTGCCATCAGTGAGTCATTTACCTCGGGGAGCTATGGCTACACCTTC
d_call: TRBD1; v_call: TRBV18; j_call: TRBJ2-2; clone_size: -; cdr3_aa: CASSPRTGGTGELFF; cdr3_nt: TGTGCCAGCTCCCCTCGGACAGGGGGCACCGGGGAGCTGTTTTTT
d_call: -; v_call: TRBV5-5; j_call: TRBJ1-3; clone_size: few; cdr3_aa: CASSLTQAGGRGNTIYF; cdr3_nt: TGTGCCAGCAGCTTGACTCAGGCGGGCGGGAGGGGAAACACCATATATTTT
d_call: TRBD1; v_call: TRBV5-5; j_call: TRBJ1-5; clone_size: -; cdr3_aa: CASSRDRGSNQPQHF; cdr3_nt: TGTGCCAGCAGCCGGGACAGGGGTAGCAATCAGCCCCAGCATTTT
d_call: -; v_call: TRBV5-1; j_call: TRBJ2-6; clone_size: -; cdr3_aa: CASSLAAAGGANVLTF; cdr3_nt: TGCGCCAGCAGCTTGGCAGCGGCAGGTGGGGCCAACGTCCTGACTTTC
d_call: -; v_call: TRBV10-1; j_call: TRBJ2-7; clone_size: once; cdr3_aa: CASARDLINYEQYF; cdr3_nt: TGCGCCAGCGCGCGGGACTTAATAAACTACGAGCAGTACTTC
d_call: -; v_call: TRBV6-5; j_call: TRBJ1-3; clone_size: few; cdr3_aa: CASKSTADSGNTIYF; cdr3_nt: TGTGCCAGCAAATCGACCGCCGACTCTGGAAACACCATATATTTT
d_call: -; v_call: TRBV19; j_call: TRBJ1-2; clone_size: -; cdr3_aa: CASSIDVKSPYSGYTF; cdr3_nt: TGTGCCAGTAGTATAGATGTTAAGAGCCCCTATTCTGGCTACACCTTC
d_call: -; v_call: TRBV27; j_call: TRBJ2-7; clone_size: few; cdr3_aa: CASRRQELGSYEQYF; cdr3_nt: TGTGCCAGCAGGAGACAGGAATTGGGGAGCTACGAGCAGTACTTC
d_call: TRBD1; v_call: TRBV25-1; j_call: TRBJ2-1; clone_size: -; cdr3_aa: CASSDHSGQGQSYNEQFF; cdr3_nt: TGTGCCAGCAGTGATCATTCGGGACAGGGCCAGTCCTACAATGAGCAGTTCTTC
d_call: TRBD1; v_call: TRBV6-5; j_call: TRBJ2-7; clone_size: -; cdr3_aa: CASSYSDRGPEQYF; cdr3_nt: TGTGCCAGCAGTTACTCTGACAGGGGGCCCGAGCAGTACTTC
d_call: -; v_call: TRBV27; j_call: TRBJ2-3; clone_size: -; cdr3_aa: CASSKADTQYF; cdr3_nt: TGTGCCAGCAGTAAAGCGGATACGCAGTATTTT
d_call: -; v_call: TRBV7-2; j_call: TRBJ1-1; clone_size: -; cdr3_aa: CASSPRQDTEAFF; cdr3_nt: TGTGCCAGCAGCCCCCGACAGGACACTGAAGCTTTCTTT
d_call: -; v_call: TRBV6-1; j_call: TRBJ2-3; clone_size: -; cdr3_aa: CASTMRDTQYF; cdr3_nt: TGTGCCAGCACCATGCGGGATACGCAGTATTTT
d_call: TRBD2; v_call: TRBV7-9; j_call: TRBJ2-7; clone_size: -; cdr3_aa: CASSLTSGSYEQYF; cdr3_nt: TGTGCCAGCAGCTTAACTAGCGGGAGCTACGAGCAGTACTTC
d_call: -; v_call: TRBV18; j_call: TRBJ1-5; clone_size: -; cdr3_aa: CASSPPSRQPQHF; cdr3_nt: TGTGCCAGCTCACCACCGAGTAGGCAGCCCCAGCATTTT
d_call: -; v_call: TRBV19; j_call: TRBJ1-1; clone_size: -; cdr3_aa: CASSIRFRLDTEAFF; cdr3_nt: TGTGCCAGTAGTATAAGGTTTAGGCTGGACACTGAAGCTTTCTTT
d_call: TRBD2; v_call: TRBV6-5; j_call: TRBJ2-3; clone_size: -; cdr3_aa: CVSSPSGRGDTQYF; cdr3_nt: TGTGTCAGCAGCCCTAGCGGGAGGGGTGATACGCAGTATTTT
d_call: TRBD1; v_call: TRBV23-1; j_call: TRBJ2-4; clone_size: -; cdr3_aa: CASSQSTTGGRPQYF; cdr3_nt: TGCGCCAGCAGTCAATCGACGACAGGGGGCAGGCCTCAGTACTTC
d_call: TRBD1; v_call: TRBV20-1; j_call: TRBJ1-1; clone_size: -; cdr3_aa: CSAKPGQRAFF; cdr3_nt: TGCAGTGCGAAGCCGGGACAGAGGGCTTTCTTT
d_call: -; v_call: TRBV2; j_call: TRBJ1-1; clone_size: -; cdr3_aa: CASTLRTLNTEAFF; cdr3_nt: TGTGCCAGCACCCTCAGAACACTGAACACTGAAGCTTTCTTT
d_call: TRBD2; v_call: TRBV2; j_call: TRBJ2-5; clone_size: few; cdr3_aa: CASSDPPSGSRETQYF; cdr3_nt: TGTGCCAGCAGTGACCCCCCTAGCGGGAGCAGGGAGACCCAGTACTTC
d_call: -; v_call: TRBV27; j_call: TRBJ1-2; clone_size: -; cdr3_aa: CASSRWQGNYGYTF; cdr3_nt: TGTGCCAGCAGCCGTTGGCAGGGTAACTATGGCTACACCTTC
d_call: -; v_call: TRBV18; j_call: TRBJ2-7; clone_size: -; cdr3_aa: CASSPLGPRTYEQYF; cdr3_nt: TGTGCCAGCTCACCACTAGGGCCGAGAACCTACGAGCAGTACTTC
d_call: TRBD1; v_call: TRBV5-1; j_call: TRBJ1-1; clone_size: -; cdr3_aa: CASSLGGPNTEAFF; cdr3_nt: TGCGCCAGCAGCCTAGGGGGCCCGAACACTGAAGCTTTCTTT
d_call: -; v_call: TRBV30; j_call: TRBJ2-3; clone_size: -; cdr3_aa: CAWSPWGVGTDTQYF; cdr3_nt: TGTGCCTGGAGTCCTTGGGGTGTCGGCACAGATACGCAGTATTTT
d_call: -; v_call: TRBV30; j_call: TRBJ1-3; clone_size: -; cdr3_aa: CAWSEGWDQGLDTIYF; cdr3_nt: TGTGCCTGGAGCGAGGGGTGGGATCAGGGGCTTGACACCATATATTTT
d_call: -; v_call: TRBV18; j_call: TRBJ1-2; clone_size: -; cdr3_aa: CASSPLAPGPRADYGYTF; cdr3_nt: TGTGCCAGCTCCCCGTTAGCTCCGGGACCACGGGCCGACTATGGCTACACCTTC
d_call: -; v_call: TRBV27; j_call: TRBJ2-5; clone_size: few; cdr3_aa: CASSAPYQETQYF; cdr3_nt: TGTGCCAGCAGTGCCCCATACCAAGAGACCCAGTACTTC